This TCR beta chain was sequenced for a study of blood T cell repertoires in COVID-19. Study context: The analysed material was cDNA or gDNA that came from T cells, B-cell-depleted T cells, or PBMCs.

This CDR3 has 11 amino acids. The germline V gene encodes CDR1 KGHSH and CDR2 LQKENI. V lost 5 bases and J 4 bases, leaving 5 bases between the germline ends. Sequencing was performed with immunoSEQ multiplex PCR; in TCRdb, only in-frame clones are kept and a portion is missing. The sample has under 350,000 clones, nearly 90% seen once. The genes are TRBV18 and TRBJ1-2; D gene unclear. The specimen sequenced was peripheral blood. The TCR comes from a woman between 25 and 40 years old with COVID-19, enrolled during active disease. The CDR3 nucleotides read TGTGCCAGCTCATCGTCCTATGGCTACACCTTC. Its protein product is CASSSSYGYTF.